This T cell receptor (beta chain) originates from a study of blood T cells in healthy people across ages. Study-wide points: Roughly linear age-related decline in beta diversity appeared, significant by age approximately 40. Both higher diversity and more naive CD4+ cells marked long-lived donors when set against aged donors.

Primers used in a second PCR of about 6 to 11 cycles were a sample-barcoded 5' primer and a J-beta primer mix. Every cDNA molecule bore a tag from a template-switch adaptor containing 12 random nucleotides. TCRdb passed the 5' RACE reads through MiXCR, listing each CDR3 protein once. The sample carries about 930,000 distinct CDR3 sequences, almost 30% recorded once. A note on this clonotype: Its target is not known.

There are 15 residues in the CDR3. The germline gives CDR1 SQVTM, CDR2 ANQGSEA. The V and J ends lost 2 bases and 0 bases, in that order; junction bases with no gene match: 2. The data were also submitted as part of a second study, on T cells of mothers and their children. That paper notes: For each mother, over 9 million TCR beta CDR3 reads were obtained, and for each child, 2.5 million to 3 million.

This sequence originates from a middle-aged woman in good health. The rearrangement links TRBV29-1 to TRBJ2-3; TRBD2 matches 10 bases. Sequenced sample: blood. CDR3 region: CSVESGGVSTDTQYF. The CDR3 nucleotides read TGCAGCGTTGAAAGCGGGGGGGTTAGCACAGATACGCAGTATTTT.